The sequence of this T cell receptor beta chain was determined in a study of T-cell memory formation after mild COVID-19. Points from the study as a whole: Most CD4+ clones that shrank were in CM and EM, while CD8+ ones turned up in EMRA. The second-wave clones peaking on day 37 were not confirmed as SARS-CoV-2-specific. Certain responding clones were present in pre-infection memory, suggesting participation of cross-reactive memory.

The authors produced TCR alpha and TCR beta cDNA libraries with sample barcodes and UMIs by 5'RACE using constant-segment primers. MiXCR was run by TCRdb on the 5' RACE reads, yielding one entry per CDR3 protein. The table has 30,000 or so distinct CDR3 sequences, under 25% seen once. This CDR3 has 18 residues. Germline assignment: CDR1 SGHDT and CDR2 YYEEEE. V trimming: 1 base; J trimming: 5 bases; junction bases outside the gene matches: 15. This clonotype is classed as medium-sized. Its target is unknown. The TCR originated in an adult who had mild COVID-19 (a few samples of this study predate the infection). Cell type and time point are not known. Input material: PBMCs or a T cell subset sorted from them (not recorded which). This chain links TRBV5-6 with TRBJ2-1; 7 positions match TRBD1. CDR3 residues: CASSLTHSSDRRNNEQFF. The CDR3 nucleotides are TGTGCCAGCAGCTTGACCCACTCGTCGGACAGGAGAAACAATGAGCAGTTCTTC.